Below are 6 T cell receptor beta chains sequenced from a single sample in a study of blood T cell repertoires in COVID-19. Data came from immunoSEQ multiplex PCR; TCRdb stores just in-frame clones and leaves some out. The data show about 75,000 clones, about 90% seen once. The source material was peripheral blood. Every receptor here comes from a human donor in a cohort sampled during active COVID-19.

The rearrangement links TRBV6-2 or TRBV6-3 to TRBJ2-1; 9 bases are shared with TRBD2. After removal of 0 bases from V and 0 bases from J, the junction contained 0 bases not matched to a gene. The germline V gene has CDR1 MNHEY and CDR2 SVGEGT. The CDR3 is 16 amino acids. Here the CDR3 DNA reads TGTGCCAGCAGTTACTCGACTAGCGGCTCCTACAATGAGCAGTTCTTC. It codes for CASSYSTSGSYNEQFF.

In this sample, this clone turned up once. V is TRBV4-1 and J is TRBJ2-3, with D perhaps matching TRBD1 (5 bases). Germline V gives CDR1 MGHRA, CDR2 YSYEKL. The CDR3 runs 15 residues. V was trimmed by 9 bases and J by 6 bases, leaving 22 bases between them. CDR3 sequence (DNA): TGCGCCAGAAAGAGATTAGTAGGGGTAAGGGATACGCAGTATTTT. It specifies CARKRLVGVRDTQYF.

The chain recombines TRBV7-2 with TRBJ2-2; the D gene is possibly TRBD2 (7 bases). Trimming removed 10 bases at V and 7 bases at J, with 19 bases between. The CDR3 contains 14 residues. Per germline, CDR1 SGHTA and CDR2 FQGNSA. The CDR3 loop is CATRNRGANGELFF. The CDR3 region has the DNA TGTGCCACACGAAATCGGGGGGCGAACGGGGAGCTGTTTTTT.

The chain couples TRBV7-9 to TRBJ2-2; unclear D gene. Deletions cut 0 bases from V and 8 bases from J, with 13 bases between. Germline CDR1 SEHNR, CDR2 FQNEAQ (reference sequence). CDR3 length: 15 residues. CDR3 residues: CASSLAYNPLGELFF. In nucleotides, the CDR3 is TGTGCCAGCAGCTTAGCGTACAACCCCTTGGGGGAGCTGTTTTTT. Looking up the rest from reference TRBV7-9 and TRBJ2-2 gives the full variable domain: DTGVSQNPRHKITKRGQNVTFRCDPISEHNRLYWYRQTLGQGPEFLTYFQNEAQLEKSRLLSDRFSAERPKGSFSTLEIQRTEQGDSAMYLCASSLAYNPLGELFFGEGSRLTVL.

The chain combines TRBV7-2 with TRBJ1-6; 7 nucleotides match TRBD1. Germline CDR1 and CDR2: SGHTA and FQGNSA. Trimming took 4 bases from V and 0 from J; bases not matched to a gene: 9. This CDR3 contains 18 residues. The CDR3 reads CASSSPRGVRSYNSPLHF. The DNA for the CDR3 is TGTGCCAGCAGCTCGCCCAGGGGGGTTCGCTCCTATAATTCACCCCTCCACTTT.

CDR3 loop: CASSLRTSGSYEQYF. The CDR3 DNA reads as TGCGCCAGCAGCCTAAGGACTAGCGGGAGCTACGAGCAGTACTTC. The chain combines TRBV4-3 with TRBJ2-7; 13 positions agree with TRBD2. The CDR3 loop spans 15 amino acids. Germline V gene lookup returns CDR1 LGHNA and CDR2 YSLEER. V lost 4 bases, J lost 3 bases, and 3 bases stayed unmatched.